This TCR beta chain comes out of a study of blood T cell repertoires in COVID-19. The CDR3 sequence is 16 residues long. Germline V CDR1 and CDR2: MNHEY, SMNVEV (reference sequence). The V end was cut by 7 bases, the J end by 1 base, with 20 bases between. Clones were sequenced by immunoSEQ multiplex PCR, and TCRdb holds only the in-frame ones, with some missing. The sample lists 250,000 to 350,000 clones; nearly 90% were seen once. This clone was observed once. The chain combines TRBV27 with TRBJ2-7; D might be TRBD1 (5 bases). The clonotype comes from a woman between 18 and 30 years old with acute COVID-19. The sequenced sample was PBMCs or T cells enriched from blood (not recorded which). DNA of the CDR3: TGTGCCAGCACCCCCCTCGTGGCAGGGTCTTCCTACGAGCAGTACTTC. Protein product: CASTPLVAGSSYEQYF.